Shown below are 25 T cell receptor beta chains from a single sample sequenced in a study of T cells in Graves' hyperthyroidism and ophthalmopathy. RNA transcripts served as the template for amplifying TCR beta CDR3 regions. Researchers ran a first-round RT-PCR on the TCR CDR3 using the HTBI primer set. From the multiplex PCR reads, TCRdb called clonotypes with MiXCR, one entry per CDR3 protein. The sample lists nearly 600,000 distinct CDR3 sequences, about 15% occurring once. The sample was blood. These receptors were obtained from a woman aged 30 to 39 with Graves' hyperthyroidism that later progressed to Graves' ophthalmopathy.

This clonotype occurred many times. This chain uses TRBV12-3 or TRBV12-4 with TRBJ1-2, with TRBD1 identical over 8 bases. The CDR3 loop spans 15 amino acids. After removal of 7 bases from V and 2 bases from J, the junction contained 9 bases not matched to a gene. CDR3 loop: CASTPGQDFNYGYTF. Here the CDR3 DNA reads TGTGCCAGCACCCCGGGACAGGATTTCAACTATGGCTACACCTTC.

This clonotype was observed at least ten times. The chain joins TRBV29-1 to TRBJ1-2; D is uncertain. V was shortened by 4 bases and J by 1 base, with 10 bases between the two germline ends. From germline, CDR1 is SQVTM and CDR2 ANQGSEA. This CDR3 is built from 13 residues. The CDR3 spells CSVGGRLNYGYTF. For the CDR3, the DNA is TGCAGCGTTGGCGGCAGGCTTAACTATGGCTACACCTTC.

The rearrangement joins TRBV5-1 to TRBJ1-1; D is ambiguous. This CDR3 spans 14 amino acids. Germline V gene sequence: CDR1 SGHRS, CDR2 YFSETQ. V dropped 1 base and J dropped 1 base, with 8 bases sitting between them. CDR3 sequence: CASSLTVENTEAFF. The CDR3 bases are TGCGCCAGCAGCTTGACAGTTGAGAACACTGAAGCTTTCTTT. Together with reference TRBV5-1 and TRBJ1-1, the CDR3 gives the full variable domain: KAGVTQTPRYLIKTRGQQVTLSCSPISGHRSVSWYQQTPGQGLQFLFEYFSETQRNKGNFPGRFSGRQFSNSRSEMNVSTLELGDSALYLCASSLTVENTEAFFGQGTRLTVV.

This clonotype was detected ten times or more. CDR3 in DNA: TGTGCTAGTGGCAGGAACAATGAGCAGTTCTTC. It yields the protein CASGRNNEQFF. This chain connects TRBV12-5 to TRBJ2-1; D is ambiguous. V lost 6 bases, J lost 5 bases, and 5 bases lay in between. Germline loops: CDR1 LGHNT, CDR2 FRNRAP. This CDR3 is built from 11 residues.

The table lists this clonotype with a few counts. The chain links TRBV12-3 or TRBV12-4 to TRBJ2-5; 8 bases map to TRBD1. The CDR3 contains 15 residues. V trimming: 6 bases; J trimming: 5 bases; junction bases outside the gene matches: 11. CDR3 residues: CASSNRTGSGETQYF. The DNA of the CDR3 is TGTGCCAGCAGCAACCGGACAGGGTCCGGGGAGACCCAGTACTTC.

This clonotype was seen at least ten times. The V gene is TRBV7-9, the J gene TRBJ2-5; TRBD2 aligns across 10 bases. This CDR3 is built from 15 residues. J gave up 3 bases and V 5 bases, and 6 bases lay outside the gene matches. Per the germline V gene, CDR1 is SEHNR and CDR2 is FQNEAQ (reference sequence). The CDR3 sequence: CASSHPSGSEETQYF. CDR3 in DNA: TGTGCCAGCAGCCACCCTAGCGGGAGTGAAGAGACCCAGTACTTC.

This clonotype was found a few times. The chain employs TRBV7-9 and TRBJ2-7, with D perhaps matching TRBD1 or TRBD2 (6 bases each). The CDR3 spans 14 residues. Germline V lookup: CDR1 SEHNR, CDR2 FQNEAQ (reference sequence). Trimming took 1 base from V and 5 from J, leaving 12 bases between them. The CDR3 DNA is TGTGCCAGCAGCTTAGGAGGGGGGCTAAACGAGCAGTACTTC. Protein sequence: CASSLGGGLNEQYF.

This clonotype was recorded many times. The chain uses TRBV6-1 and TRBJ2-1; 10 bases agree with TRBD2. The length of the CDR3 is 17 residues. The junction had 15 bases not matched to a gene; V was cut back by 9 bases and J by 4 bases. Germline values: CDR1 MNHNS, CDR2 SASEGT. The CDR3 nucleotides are TGTGCCAGTTACAGGTCTAGCGGGGGTTCGGAGTACAATGAGCAGTTCTTC. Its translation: CASYRSSGGSEYNEQFF.

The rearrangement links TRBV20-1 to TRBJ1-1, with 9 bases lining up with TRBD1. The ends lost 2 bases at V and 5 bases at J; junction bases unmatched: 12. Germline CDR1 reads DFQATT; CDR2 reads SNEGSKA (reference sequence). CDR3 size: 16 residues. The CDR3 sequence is CSARPTDRGERTEAFF. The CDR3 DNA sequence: TGCAGTGCTAGACCGACGGACAGGGGTGAGAGGACTGAAGCTTTCTTT.

This chain's CDR3 is CASSLDFLTEAFF. The CDR3, as DNA: TGTGCCAGCAGCTTAGATTTCCTAACCGAAGCTTTCTTT. The chain recombines TRBV7-9 with TRBJ1-1, with unresolved D. Deletions cut 1 base from V and 8 bases from J, with 11 bases between. This CDR3 contains 13 residues. In germline, CDR1 is SEHNR, CDR2 FQNEAQ (reference sequence).

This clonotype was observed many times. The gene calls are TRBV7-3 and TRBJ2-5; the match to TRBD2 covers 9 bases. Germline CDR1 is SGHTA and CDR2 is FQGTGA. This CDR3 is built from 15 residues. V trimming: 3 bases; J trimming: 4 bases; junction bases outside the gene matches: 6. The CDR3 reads CASSLVAGAIETQYF. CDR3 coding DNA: TGTGCCAGCAGCTTGGTAGCGGGAGCTATAGAGACCCAGTACTTC.

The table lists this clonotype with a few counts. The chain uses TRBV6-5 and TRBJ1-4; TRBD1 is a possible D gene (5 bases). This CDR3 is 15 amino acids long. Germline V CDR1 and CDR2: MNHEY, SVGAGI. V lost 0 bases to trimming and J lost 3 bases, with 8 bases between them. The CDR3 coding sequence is TGTGCCAGCAGTTACTCGGGGGAGCCTAATGAAAAACTGTTTTTT. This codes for CASSYSGEPNEKLFF.

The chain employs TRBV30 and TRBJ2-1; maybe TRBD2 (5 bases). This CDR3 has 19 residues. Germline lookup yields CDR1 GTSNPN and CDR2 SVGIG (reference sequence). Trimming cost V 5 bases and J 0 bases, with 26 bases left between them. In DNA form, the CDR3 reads TGTGCCTGGGGGAGTGGGGTCGAAAGTGACACCTTCTCCTACAATGAGCAGTTCTTC. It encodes CAWGSGVESDTFSYNEQFF.

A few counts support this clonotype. CDR3 in amino acids: CASSATLKGGREYF. The CDR3 coding sequence is TGTGCCAGCAGTGCGACCCTCAAGGGAGGGCGAGAGTACTTC. V and J are TRBV25-1 and TRBJ2-7; 7 bases are shared with TRBD2. Germline lookup yields CDR1 MGHDK and CDR2 SYGVNS. This CDR3 comprises 14 residues. V lost 4 bases to trimming and J lost 11 bases; unmatched junction nucleotides: 14.

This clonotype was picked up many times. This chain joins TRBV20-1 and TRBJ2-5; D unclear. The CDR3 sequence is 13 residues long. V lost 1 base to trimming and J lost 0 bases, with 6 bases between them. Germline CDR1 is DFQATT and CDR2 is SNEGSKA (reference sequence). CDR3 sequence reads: CSARGGYQETQYF. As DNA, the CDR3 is TGCAGTGCTAGAGGGGGTTACCAAGAGACCCAGTACTTC.

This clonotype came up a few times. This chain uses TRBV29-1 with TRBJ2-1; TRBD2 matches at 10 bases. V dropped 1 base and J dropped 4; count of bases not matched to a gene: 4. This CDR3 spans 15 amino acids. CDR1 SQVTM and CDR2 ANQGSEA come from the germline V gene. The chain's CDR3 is CSVEAPSGGYNEQFF. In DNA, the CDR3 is TGCAGCGTTGAAGCCCCTAGCGGGGGTTACAATGAGCAGTTCTTC.

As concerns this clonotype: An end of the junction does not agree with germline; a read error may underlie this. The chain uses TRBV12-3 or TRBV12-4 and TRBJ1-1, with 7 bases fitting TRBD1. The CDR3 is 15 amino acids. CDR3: CVSSLNSGGGTEVFF. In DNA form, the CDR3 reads TGTGTCAGCAGTTTAAATTCTGGAGGGGGCACTGAAGTTTTCTTT.

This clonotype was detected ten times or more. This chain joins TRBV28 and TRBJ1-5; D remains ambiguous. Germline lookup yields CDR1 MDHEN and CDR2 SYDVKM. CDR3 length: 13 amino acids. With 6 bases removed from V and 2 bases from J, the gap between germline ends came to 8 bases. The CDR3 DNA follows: TGTGCCAGCAGATCCATGGGCAATCAGCCCCAGCATTTT. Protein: CASRSMGNQPQHF.

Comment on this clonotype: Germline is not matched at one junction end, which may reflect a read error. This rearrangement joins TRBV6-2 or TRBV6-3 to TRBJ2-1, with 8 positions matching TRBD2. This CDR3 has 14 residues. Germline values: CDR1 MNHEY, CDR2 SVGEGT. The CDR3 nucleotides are TGTGCCAGCAGGAGCGGGGGCCTCTACAATAAGCAGTTCTTC. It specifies CASRSGGLYNKQFF.

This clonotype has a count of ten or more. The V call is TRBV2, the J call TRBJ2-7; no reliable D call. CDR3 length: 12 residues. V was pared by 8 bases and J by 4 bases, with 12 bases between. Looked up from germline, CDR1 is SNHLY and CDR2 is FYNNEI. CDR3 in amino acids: CASGGARYEQYF. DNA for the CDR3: TGTGCCAGCGGTGGAGCCCGATACGAGCAGTACTTC.

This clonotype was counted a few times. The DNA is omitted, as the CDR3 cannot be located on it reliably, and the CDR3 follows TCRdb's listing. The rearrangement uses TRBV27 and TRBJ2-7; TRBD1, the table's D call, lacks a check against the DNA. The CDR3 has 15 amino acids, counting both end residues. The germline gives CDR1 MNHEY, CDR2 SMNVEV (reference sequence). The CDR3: CASSILGQGTYEQYF.

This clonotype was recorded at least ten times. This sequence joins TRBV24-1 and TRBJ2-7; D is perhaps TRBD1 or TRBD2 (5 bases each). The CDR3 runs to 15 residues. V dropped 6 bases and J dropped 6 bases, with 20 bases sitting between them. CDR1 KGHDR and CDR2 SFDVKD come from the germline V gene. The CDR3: CATSSGTPASSEQYF. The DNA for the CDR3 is TGTGCCACCAGTTCCGGGACGCCGGCTAGTTCCGAGCAGTACTTC.

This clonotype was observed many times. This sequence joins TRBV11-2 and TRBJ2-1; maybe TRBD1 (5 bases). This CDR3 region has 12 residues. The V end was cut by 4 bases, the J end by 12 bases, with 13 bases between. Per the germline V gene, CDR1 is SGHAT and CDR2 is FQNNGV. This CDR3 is CASSSIQGGQFF. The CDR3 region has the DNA TGTGCCAGCAGCTCCATTCAGGGTGGGCAGTTCTTC.

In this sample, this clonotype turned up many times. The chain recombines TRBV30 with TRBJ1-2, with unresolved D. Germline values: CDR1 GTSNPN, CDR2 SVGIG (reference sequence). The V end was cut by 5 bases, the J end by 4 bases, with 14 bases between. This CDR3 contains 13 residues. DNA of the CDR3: TGTGCCTGGCTCCGACTGGGCTCCTATGGCTACACCTTC. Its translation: CAWLRLGSYGYTF.

The CDR3 region is CVGTPARSSYNEQFF. The CDR3, as DNA: TGTGTCGGCACGCCCGCGAGAAGCTCCTACAATGAGCAGTTCTTC. V usage is TRBV11-2 and J usage is TRBJ2-1; D remains unclear. The CDR3 spans 15 residues. The germline V gene has CDR1 SGHAT and CDR2 FQNNGV. The variable domain in full, with the rest retrieved from reference TRBV11-2 and TRBJ2-1, is EAGVAQSPRYKIIEKRQSVAFWCNPISGHATLYWYQQILGQGPKLLIQFQNNGVVDDSQLPKDRFSAERLKGVDSTLKIQPAKLEDSAVYLCVGTPARSSYNEQFFGPGTRLTVL.